This is a list of T cell receptor beta chains from one sample in a study of cytomegalovirus exposure and HLA in healthy donors. Only in-frame clones appear in the TCRdb table, and some are missing; sequencing was by immunoSEQ multiplex PCR. The sample shows roughly 68,000 clones, 65% to 70% of them seen only once. Sequenced input: PBMCs. These receptors originate from a man aged 40-55 years in good health and CMV-seropositive. CDR3s include the opening cysteine and the closing phenylalanine or tryptophan. D genes are given only for firm matches. Where a row states a size, it is once, few, many or the class of an expanded clone; other rows omit it.

v_call	d_call	clone_size	j_call	cdr3_aa	cdr3_nt
TRBV7-9	TRBD1	.	TRBJ1-3	CASSSPRTGEGSGNTIYF	TGTGCCAGCAGCTCCCCCAGGACAGGGGAAGGCTCTGGAAACACCATATATTTT
TRBV4-1	.	.	TRBJ1-1	CASSPKQGNTEAFF	TGCGCCAGCAGCCCGAAACAGGGCAACACTGAAGCTTTCTTT
TRBV7-9	TRBD2	.	TRBJ2-1	CASSSSGGLSDEQFF	TGTGCCAGCAGCTCTAGCGGGGGGCTTTCGGATGAGCAGTTCTTC
TRBV6-1	.	few	TRBJ2-7	CASSVAGSPYEQYF	TGTGCCAGCAGTGTCGCCGGGAGCCCCTACGAGCAGTACTTC
TRBV7-9	TRBD1	.	TRBJ2-1	CASSSPGQGLNEQFF	TGTGCCAGCAGCTCACCGGGACAGGGACTCAATGAGCAGTTCTTC
TRBV9	TRBD2	.	TRBJ2-1	CASSAGLAGNEQFF	TGTGCCAGCAGCGCAGGACTAGCGGGCAATGAGCAGTTCTTC
TRBV5-1	TRBD1	few	TRBJ2-2	CASSWGQGAAGELFF	TGCGCCAGCAGCTGGGGACAGGGGGCGGCCGGGGAGCTGTTTTTT
TRBV5-1	.	.	TRBJ1-6	CASSLDRGYFGQFNSPLHF	TGCGCCAGCAGCTTGGATCGGGGGTACTTCGGACAATTTAATTCACCCCTCCACTTT
TRBV5-1	TRBD2	few	TRBJ2-3	CASSSGGYTDTQYF	TGCGCCAGCAGCAGCGGGGGATACACAGATACGCAGTATTTT
TRBV7-2	TRBD2	.	TRBJ2-3	CASSHWERGGLTDTQYF	TGTGCCAGCAGCCATTGGGAGCGGGGGGGCCTTACAGATACGCAGTATTTT
TRBV19	.	few	TRBJ1-2	CASSHGKREGYTF	TGTGCCAGTAGTCACGGAAAGAGGGAGGGCTACACCTTC
TRBV25-1	TRBD1	.	TRBJ1-5	CASRDRVISNQPQHF	TGTGCCAGCAGAGACAGGGTGATAAGCAATCAGCCCCAGCATTTT
TRBV29-1	.	.	TRBJ1-1	CSVGTPGELLAFF	TGCAGCGTGGGTACTCCGGGGGAGTTGTTGGCTTTCTTT
TRBV6-1	.	few	TRBJ1-2	CASSETFTGYRSYGYTF	TGTGCCAGCAGTGAAACCTTCACCGGATACAGATCCTATGGCTACACCTTC
TRBV5-1	.	.	TRBJ2-5	CASSETGTSLVETQYF	TGCGCCAGCAGCGAAACCGGAACTAGCCTGGTCGAGACCCAGTACTTC
TRBV7-7	TRBD2	.	TRBJ2-1	CASSLDGGANEQFF	TGTGCTAGCAGCTTAGACGGGGGGGCAAATGAGCAGTTCTTC
TRBV7-2	TRBD1	.	TRBJ1-2	CASSSGQRLSGYTF	TGTGCCAGCAGCTCGGGACAGAGACTGAGTGGCTACACCTTC
TRBV14	.	.	TRBJ1-2	CASSQGTDSGYTF	TGTGCCAGCAGCCAAGGGACAGACTCTGGCTACACCTTC
TRBV29-1	TRBD1	.	TRBJ1-1	CSAEGQGSSEAFF	TGCAGCGCCGAGGGACAGGGATCCTCTGAAGCTTTCTTT
TRBV6-1	TRBD1	few	TRBJ1-6	CATDLDRGKSPLHF	TGTGCCACCGACCTTGACAGGGGCAAATCACCCCTCCACTTT
TRBV6-5	.	few	TRBJ1-5	CASSYSSGVQPQHF	TGTGCCAGCAGTTACTCTTCTGGAGTTCAGCCCCAGCATTTT
TRBV5-1	TRBD1	few	TRBJ2-5	CASSSTGGRRETQYF	TGCGCCAGCAGCTCGACAGGGGGTCGGAGAGAGACCCAGTACTTC
TRBV5-1	.	.	TRBJ2-1	CASSSGYEQFF	TGCGCCAGCAGCTCGGGGTACGAGCAGTTCTTC
TRBV5-1	.	.	TRBJ1-2	CASSLVGETRGYTF	TGCGCCAGCAGCTTGGTCGGGGAAACGAGGGGCTACACCTTC
TRBV4-1	.	.	TRBJ1-4	CASGQRNEKLFF	TGCGCCAGCGGACAGCGTAATGAAAAACTGTTTTTT
TRBV12-5	TRBD1	.	TRBJ2-7	CASGLTSTGVEQYF	TGTGCTAGTGGTTTGACTTCGACAGGGGTAGAGCAGTACTTC
TRBV2	.	few	TRBJ2-7	CASRQEGNEQYF	TGTGCCAGCAGACAAGAGGGTAACGAGCAGTACTTC
TRBV7-9	.	.	TRBJ1-4	CASSAGYGVGGEKLFF	TGTGCCAGCAGCGCCGGATATGGGGTGGGGGGTGAAAAACTGTTTTTT
TRBV7-9	.	.	TRBJ2-4	CASSLLEEGGFDIQYF	TGTGCCAGCAGCTTATTGGAAGAGGGTGGCTTTGACATTCAGTACTTC
TRBV9	TRBD1	.	TRBJ1-5	CASTATGGAGQPQHF	TGTGCCAGCACCGCGACAGGGGGCGCGGGTCAGCCCCAGCATTTT
TRBV30	TRBD1	once	TRBJ1-2	CAWSVDGGQSYGYTF	TGTGCCTGGAGTGTTGACGGGGGACAGAGCTATGGCTACACCTTC
TRBV18	.	.	TRBJ2-1	CASSPLGVYNEQFF	TGTGCCAGCTCACCGTTGGGAGTATACAATGAGCAGTTCTTC
TRBV2	TRBD2	.	TRBJ2-7	CASRPGLAGREQYF	TGTGCCAGCAGGCCGGGACTAGCGGGGCGGGAGCAGTACTTC
TRBV5-1	.	.	TRBJ1-1	CASSPLDSSKEAFF	TGCGCCAGCAGCCCCCTAGACAGCTCCAAGGAAGCTTTCTTT
TRBV10-3	TRBD1	few	TRBJ2-5	CAISSQQGGQETQYF	TGTGCCATCAGCTCACAACAGGGGGGACAAGAGACCCAGTACTTC
TRBV10-3	.	.	TRBJ2-2	CAISEGRNTGELFF	TGTGCCATCAGTGAGGGCCGGAACACCGGGGAGCTGTTTTTT
TRBV7-2	TRBD1	.	TRBJ2-5	CASSLRQGFQYF	TGTGCCAGCAGCCTAAGACAGGGCTTCCAGTACTTC
TRBV2	TRBD1	few	TRBJ1-1	CASTGQGTTEAFF	TGTGCCAGTACAGGACAGGGGACCACTGAAGCTTTCTTT
TRBV5-6	TRBD1	once	TRBJ2-4	CASRRGTGIQNIQYF	TGTGCCAGCAGACGAGGGACAGGGATTCAAAACATTCAGTACTTC
TRBV28	.	.	TRBJ1-2	CASSTLGGVGYTF	TGTGCCAGCAGCACCCTGGGGGGGGTTGGCTACACCTTC
TRBV18	TRBD2	.	TRBJ2-1	CASSPSSLSSGDGYSGNEQFF	TGTGCCAGCTCACCATCCTCTTTGTCTAGCGGGGATGGTTACAGTGGGAATGAGCAGTTCTTC
TRBV30	.	.	TRBJ2-5	CAWSVRGSLETQYF	TGTGCCTGGAGTGTACGGGGTAGCTTGGAGACCCAGTACTTC